The entry below describes one T cell receptor beta chain. This clonotype was seen many times. It lacks a known antigen. No quality values exist for individual bases; no much larger clone is one base distant. This specimen comes from a study of molecular identifiers for immune sequencing clone quantification (dated by TCRdb to 2016 to 2019). In terms of the full investigation: For a replicate experiment, the RNA from either roughly 18,000 or 92,000 naive CD8 T cells was divided into five aliquots, and four of those aliquots went on to sequencing. This methods study used CD8 T cells to benchmark TCR RNA copy counting and molecular-identifier clustering-based TCR repertoire sequencing (MIDCIRS).

From the cysteine up to the phenylalanine, the CDR3 has a length of 18 residues. The only DNA kept is the CDR3, 54 bases in frame from the first base. V drops 1 base and J drops 0 bases, leaving 16 bases in between. Looking up the germline V gene yields CDR1 LGHNA and CDR2 YNFKEQ. On the study overall, not on this receptor specifically: The sizes of highly expanded clones could end up underestimated when identical TCR molecules share a barcode. Spiked-in Jurkat TCR RNA equivalent to a single cell was reported to be detectable even among one million naive CD8 T cells. When barcode sub-clustering was omitted, TCR diversity was inflated by chimeric consensus sequences, with chimeras reaching as high as 47%. Modeling estimated 3 to 3.5 recovered TCR RNA copies per cell, compared with about ten by digital PCR, which implies around 33% capture efficiency. Spiked-in Jurkat TCR RNA (around eleven copies' worth), which is not part of the donor repertoire, was contained in the naive libraries. Clones above 20 RNA copies held over 97% of molecules in CMV-specific effector cells but under 1% in naive cells.

The protocol used for the library was PCR. For sequencing, an Illumina HiSeq 4000 was employed. Bulk TCR libraries were prepared as previously described, using TCR primers listed in Table S5. Total RNA was purified with the Qiagen AllPrep DNA/RNA kit. Reads from multiple sequencing runs of the same library were pooled before analysis. The study's own analysis went as follows. Reads were retained only if an exact TCR constant sequence was present, and the retained reads were trimmed to 150 nt and grouped according to their 12-nt molecular barcodes. Reads within each barcode group were sub-clustered using a 15% Levenshtein threshold, and quality-weighted consensus sequences were constructed for each RNA molecule. Non-functional sequences were removed, as were lower-count sequences one edit away from another. Based on a fit of two negative binomial distributions, barcode sub-clusters having less than 20% of the maximum read count were discarded. The public reads were reanalyzed by TCRdb: fastp trimming at Q25, MiXCR alignment, in-frame beta chains only. Entries are consolidated by CDR3 protein sequence, retaining the most common genes and DNA. TCRdb assigned the V and J calls; the authors' analysis was not used. For this sample the table gives about 67,000 distinct CDR3 sequences, of which around 17% were detected only once. 1.5% of the sample belongs to the ten largest clones.

Libraries of naive CD8 T cells were generated from roughly 21,000 to 960,000 sorted cells, with 10%, 30% or 50% of the purified RNA used. Naive CD8 T cells were FACS-sorted as CD8+CD4-CCR7+CD45RA+ on a BD FACSAria II into RLT Plus buffer. To test detection sensitivity, Jurkat RNA equal to around 11 TCR copies was added to samples of 20,000-1,000,000 naive CD8 T cells. CD8 T cells were enriched using RosetteSep CD8+ T Cell Enrichment Cocktail and Ficoll-Paque, and the enriched cells then underwent ACK red cell lysis. Sequenced input: naive CD8+ T cells from blood, with Jurkat cell RNA spiked in. The cell subset or site label, as the study defines it: FACS-sorted CD8+CD4-CCR7+CD45RA+ naive T cells. This chain joins TRBV4-2 to TRBJ2-4; TRBD2 is a weak D gene call, 5 bases matching. This TCR came from a human donor in good health. Some libraries in this study had Jurkat cell RNA spiked in. The CDR3 reads CASSQGGRADLAKNIQYF. The DNA reads TGTGCCAGCAGCCAAGGTGGGCGGGCAGACCTAGCCAAAAACATTCAGTACTTC.